This T cell receptor beta chain was captured in a study of OX40 agonist ivuxolimab in advanced cancers. At the level of the study: The dose-escalation group included hepatocellular carcinoma, melanoma, renal cell carcinoma and head and neck cancer.

V shed 7 bases and J 1 base; nucleotides not matched to a gene: 6. Germline CDR1 reads SQVTM; CDR2 reads ANQGSEA. This CDR3 comprises 13 residues. Here immunoSEQ multiplex PCR was the method, and the copy in TCRdb shows in-frame clones only, minus some. The repertoire holds 34,000 or so clones, with roughly 76% as singletons. Concerning this clone: Its antigen is not identified.

General observations from the study: Compared with others, partial responders at 0.1-3.0 mg/kg displayed clonal expansion among the lowest.

The TCR was taken from an adult with an advanced solid tumor such as melanoma, head and neck, liver or kidney cancer. This sample comprised CD4+ or CD8+ T cells sorted from blood, obtained in a trial of the OX40 agonist ivuxolimab. This chain links TRBV29-1 with TRBJ1-1; 7 bases are a match to TRBD1. Here the CDR3 reads CSGLEGANTEAFF. The CDR3 DNA sequence: TGCAGCGGCCTTGAGGGGGCGAACACTGAAGCTTTCTTT.